Presented here are 10 T cell receptor beta chains from one specimen sequenced in a study of blood T cell repertoires in COVID-19. Data came from immunoSEQ multiplex PCR; TCRdb stores just in-frame clones and leaves some out. Altogether around 68,000 clones are present, approximately 88% being singletons, with the ten largest covering less than 2.5%. Specimen: peripheral blood. All receptors derive from a human donor in a cohort sampled during active COVID-19.

CDR3 in DNA: TGTGCCAGCAGCTTCGCCTCCCTCCCAGGGGGAACTGAAGCTTTCTTT. Encoded protein: CASSFASLPGGTEAFF. The chain has TRBV11-2 and TRBJ1-1, with TRBD1 matching over 7 bases. Trimming cost V 3 bases and J 5 bases; bases outside gene matches: 12. Germline-derived CDR1 and CDR2 are SGHAT and FQNNGV. The CDR3 is 16 residues long.

This rearrangement joins TRBV9 to TRBJ2-3; D remains ambiguous. This CDR3 is 12 amino acids long. Germline-derived CDR1 and CDR2 are SGDLS and YYNGEE. With 4 bases removed from V and 6 bases from J, the gap between germline ends came to 9 bases. In DNA form, the CDR3 reads TGTGCCAGCAGCCCCCGGTGGGATACGCAGTATTTT. The encoded protein is CASSPRWDTQYF.

The V and J genes are TRBV2 and TRBJ2-2; 9 positions agree with TRBD1. The CDR3 covers 15 residues. Per the germline V gene, CDR1 is SNHLY and CDR2 is FYNNEI. Trimming removed 7 bases from V and 5 bases from J; junction bases left unmatched: 8. The CDR3 DNA reads TGTGCCAGCACTGACAGGGGGTCAGTGACCGGGGAGCTGTTTTTT. It translates to CASTDRGSVTGELFF.

This clone has a handful of counts. The chain's CDR3 is CASSSWPTDTQYF. The DNA of the CDR3 is TGTGCCAGCAGCTCCTGGCCGACAGATACGCAGTATTTT. The rearrangement joins TRBV7-2 to TRBJ2-3; D remains unclear. Trimming left V 4 bases short and J 3 bases short, with 8 bases between. This CDR3 is 13 amino acids long. Germline V gene data show CDR1 as SGHTA and CDR2 as FQGNSA.

Only one count was recorded for this clone. V and J are TRBV11-2 and TRBJ1-4; 7 bases map to TRBD1. J was trimmed by 6 bases and V by 2 bases; bases with no gene match: 12. Per germline, CDR1 SGHAT and CDR2 FQNNGV. The CDR3 sequence is 17 residues long. The CDR3 coding sequence is TGTGCCAGCAGCTTATTGACAGGGACAATTAGGGATGAAAAACTGTTTTTT. Amino acid sequence: CASSLLTGTIRDEKLFF.

This chain connects TRBV10-3 to TRBJ2-7, with D unresolved. The CDR3 covers 12 residues. V was pared by 6 bases and J by 2 bases, with 8 bases between. Germline values: CDR1 ENHRY, CDR2 SYGVKD. In nucleotides, the CDR3 is TGTGCCATCAGCTTATCTACCTACGAGCAGTACTTC. Encoded protein: CAISLSTYEQYF.

The V call is TRBV25-1, the J call TRBJ2-3; unclear D gene. Germline CDR1 and CDR2: MGHDK and SYGVNS. The length of the CDR3 is 14 residues. V gave up 11 bases and J gave up 1 base, with 16 bases separating them. In DNA, the CDR3 is TGTGCCCCCCGGGTAGCTCCGGGCACAGATACGCAGTATTTT. It codes for CAPRVAPGTDTQYF.

V and J are TRBV28 and TRBJ1-2; D remains ambiguous. Germline V gene sequence: CDR1 MDHEN, CDR2 SYDVKM. The ends were cut back, 2 bases at V and 2 bases at J, with 12 bases in the middle. There are 15 residues in the CDR3. This CDR3 is CASSLGGVTNYGYTF. The DNA of the CDR3 is TGTGCCAGCAGTTTAGGAGGAGTTACAAACTATGGCTACACCTTC.

This clone is a singleton in its sample. The chain uses TRBV5-1 and TRBJ1-6; a possible D gene is TRBD1 (6 bases). Trimming took off 2 bases at V and 10 bases at J, with 16 bases between the two ends. This CDR3 region has 15 residues. The V gene's germline CDR1 is SGHRS and CDR2 YFSETQ. The DNA for the CDR3 is TGCGCCAGCAGCTTAAGTACAGGGACGGGATCACCCCTCCACTTT. Translated, it gives CASSLSTGTGSPLHF.

The V call is TRBV19, the J call TRBJ1-6; unclear D gene. The V end lost 0 bases, the J end lost 14 bases, and 8 bases lay between the germline ends. The CDR3 is 12 amino acids. CDR1 and CDR2 (germline): LNHDA, SQIVND (reference sequence). This CDR3 reads CASSIEAGTLHF. The DNA for the CDR3 is TGTGCCAGTAGTATAGAGGCAGGCACCCTCCACTTT.